Presented here are 2 T cell receptor beta chains from one specimen sequenced in a study of blood T cell repertoires in COVID-19. Using immunoSEQ multiplex PCR, the repertoire was profiled, and TCRdb retains in-frame clones only, with some absent. Of 150,000 to 200,000 clones listed, 70% to 90% are singletons. Sequenced sample: peripheral blood. The receptors stem from a woman between 65 and 79 years old with acute or convalescent COVID-19.

This chain joins TRBV19 and TRBJ2-3; no clear D gene. Germline V gene data show CDR1 as LNHDA and CDR2 as SQIVND (reference sequence). Trimming took off 2 bases at V and 2 bases at J, with 8 bases between the two ends. This CDR3 region has 14 residues. CDR3 residues: CASSINTATDTQYF. DNA of the CDR3: TGTGCCAGTAGTATAAATACAGCCACAGATACGCAGTATTTT.

V is TRBV7-2 and J is TRBJ2-7; 12 bases fit TRBD2. V dropped 2 bases and J dropped 6; count of bases not matched to a gene: 5. The CDR3 totals 15 residues. The germline gives CDR1 SGHTA, CDR2 FQGNSA. CDR3 sequence: CASSLPTSGRFEQYF. CDR3 in DNA: TGTGCCAGCAGCTTACCGACTAGCGGGAGATTCGAGCAGTACTTC.